The 20 T cell receptor beta chains in this list originate from one sample, sequenced in a study of identical twins. Via MiXCR, TCRdb re-called the 5' RACE reads, giving one row per CDR3 protein. The top ten clones hold around 1.5% of a sample with some 900,000 distinct CDR3 sequences, 10% to 15% of them seen once. This same sample was also part of a study on yellow fever vaccine responses in identical twins.

The sequenced sample consisted of PBMCs. The receptors were gathered from a woman aged 18-29 years in good health.

This clonotype was observed a single time. V gene TRBV6-1 combines with J gene TRBJ1-1; no firm D call. Trimming left V 2 bases short and J 5 bases short, with 9 bases between. The germline CDR1 and CDR2 sequences are MNHNS and SASEGT. The CDR3 is made up of 13 amino acids. As DNA, the CDR3 is TGTGCCAGCAGTGAATGGAGGGTAACTGAAGCTTTCTTT. This codes for CASSEWRVTEAFF.

The chain carries TRBV10-3 and TRBJ2-7; 7 nucleotides align to TRBD1. V shed 4 bases, J shed 4 bases, and the junction held 4 bases outside the gene matches. The germline gives CDR1 ENHRY, CDR2 SYGVKD. The CDR3 has 13 amino acids. The CDR3 DNA sequence: TGTGCCATCAGTGCAGGGGGTACTTACGAGCAGTACTTC. It translates to CAISAGGTYEQYF.

This clonotype was detected ten times or more. The chain couples TRBV28 to TRBJ2-5; no clear D gene. CDR1 is MDHEN, CDR2 SYDVKM, per germline. The CDR3 has 14 residues. V lost 5 bases, J lost 5 bases, and 15 bases lay in between. CDR3 sequence reads: CASSPQLGGETQYF. The CDR3 DNA reads as TGTGCCAGCAGTCCCCAACTCGGTGGGGAGACCCAGTACTTC. The variable domain in full, with the rest retrieved from reference TRBV28 and TRBJ2-5, is DVKVTQSSRYLVKRTGEKVFLECVQDMDHENMFWYRQDPGLGLRLIYFSYDVKMKEKGDIPEGYSVSREKKERFSLILESASTNQTSMYLCASSPQLGGETQYFGPGTRLLVL.

This clonotype was seen a few times. This chain's CDR3 is CASKLQGPRPNYGYTF. The CDR3 DNA sequence: TGTGCCAGCAAGCTACAAGGACCCCGACCCAACTATGGCTACACCTTC. The chain uses TRBV11-2 and TRBJ1-2; no clear D. The ends were cut back, 7 bases at V and 2 bases at J, with 20 bases in the middle. CDR3 length: 16 amino acids. Germline CDR1 reads SGHAT; CDR2 reads FQNNGV.

The chain combines TRBV4-1 with TRBJ1-1, with D maybe TRBD1 (5 bases). Germline CDR1 and CDR2: MGHRA and YSYEKL. Trimming took off 3 bases at V and 4 bases at J, with 18 bases between the two ends. This CDR3 comprises 16 residues. CDR3 region: CASSHVPGTAGTEAFF. CDR3 nucleotide sequence: TGCGCCAGCAGCCACGTACCCGGGACCGCGGGCACTGAAGCTTTCTTT.

This clonotype was recorded a few times. This chain uses TRBV6-1 with TRBJ2-1; TRBD2 might be the D (6 bases). Germline V gene data show CDR1 as MNHNS and CDR2 as SASEGT. This CDR3 comprises 16 residues. V lost 5 bases and J 4 bases, leaving 18 bases between the germline ends. The CDR3, as DNA: TGTGCCAGCAGTCCCATTCGCGGGGTTTCTTACAATGAGCAGTTCTTC. This encodes CASSPIRGVSYNEQFF.

This clonotype has just a few counts. The CDR3 region has the DNA TGCGCCAGCAGCGCAGGGACTATACATACCGGGGAGCTGTTTTTT. Its translation is CASSAGTIHTGELFF. The chain carries TRBV5-1 and TRBJ2-2; 7 bases match TRBD2. From germline, CDR1 is SGHRS and CDR2 YFSETQ. V lost 4 bases, J lost 5 bases, and 8 bases stayed unmatched. The CDR3 is 15 amino acids.

The rearrangement joins TRBV27 to TRBJ2-7, with D tentatively TRBD1 (5 bases). The CDR3 is 11 residues long. Trimming took 7 bases from V and 6 from J, leaving 10 bases between them. Germline lookup yields CDR1 MNHEY and CDR2 SMNVEV (reference sequence). The CDR3 is CASTDGAEQYF. The CDR3 DNA sequence: TGTGCCAGCACCGATGGGGCCGAGCAGTACTTC.

This clonotype occurred many times. The V gene is TRBV12-3 or TRBV12-4, the J gene TRBJ2-7; 7 bases fit TRBD1. V gave up 3 bases and J gave up 11 bases; unmatched junction bases: 7. CDR3 length: 12 residues. The CDR3 DNA reads as TGTGCCAGCAGTTTTGCCCCCGGACAGGAGTACTTC. Its translation is CASSFAPGQEYF.

This chain uses TRBV5-6 with TRBJ1-2; 10 bases match TRBD1. The CDR3 has 15 amino acids. Germline values: CDR1 SGHDT, CDR2 YYEEEE. V gave up 4 bases and J gave up 4 bases; unmatched junction bases: 7. The CDR3 bases are TGTGCCAGCAGCCTCTCGGGACAGGGGATCTATGGCTACACCTTC. Protein product: CASSLSGQGIYGYTF.

The chain has TRBV20-1 and TRBJ1-1; D unresolved. This CDR3 is built from 14 residues. Germline V gene sequence: CDR1 DFQATT, CDR2 SNEGSKA (reference sequence). V lost 6 bases to trimming and J lost 5 bases, with 19 bases between them. DNA of the CDR3: TGCAGTGCGACATTCGGTGGGTCTTGGACTGAAGCTTTCTTT. It translates to CSATFGGSWTEAFF.

This chain uses TRBV14 with TRBJ2-1; no reliable D call. Germline V CDR1 and CDR2: SGHDN, FVKESK. The CDR3 length is 13 residues. V was pared by 4 bases and J by 5 bases, with 9 bases between. CDR3 coding DNA: TGTGCCAGCAGCCCTCGCTTCCACAATGAGCAGTTCTTC. It encodes CASSPRFHNEQFF.

This clonotype was observed a handful of times. The chain is built from TRBV21-1 and TRBJ2-1; the table's TRBD2 call for D was not verified on the DNA. TRBV21-1 is tagged as a pseudogene. The CDR3 consists of 18 residues. The CDR3 here is CASSKESEGLAGTCEQFF. CDR3 in DNA: TGTGCCAGCAGCAAAGAAAGTGAGGGACTAGCGGGGACGTGTGAGCAGTTCTTC.

J is TRBJ1-4 and V is TRBV25-1, with no clear D. CDR1 is MGHDK and CDR2 is SYGVNS in the germline V gene. The CDR3 totals 13 residues. V lost 5 bases and J 7 bases, leaving 11 bases between the germline ends. The CDR3 region has the DNA TGTGCCAGCAGTCGACTATGGGGTGAAAAACTGTTTTTT. Translation: CASSRLWGEKLFF.

The chain has TRBV10-3 and TRBJ2-5; TRBD2 aligns across 8 bases. This CDR3 has 12 amino acids. CDR1 and CDR2 (germline): ENHRY, SYGVKD. Unmatched junction bases numbered 4, after V lost 8 bases and J lost 5 bases. CDR3 residues: CAIGAGEETQYF. The CDR3, as DNA: TGTGCCATCGGAGCGGGGGAGGAGACCCAGTACTTC.

This clonotype has more than one count but fewer than ten. V and J are TRBV5-5 and TRBJ2-1; 9 positions agree with TRBD1. V lost 3 bases, J lost 6 bases, and 7 bases stayed unmatched. CDR3 length: 15 residues. Germline CDR1 reads SGHKS; CDR2 reads YYEKEE (reference sequence). The DNA for the CDR3 is TGTGCCAGCAGCTCCGGGGACAGGGTACGCAATGAGCAGTTCTTC. Protein: CASSSGDRVRNEQFF.

This clonotype was picked up one time. The chain employs TRBV28 and TRBJ1-5, with D possibly TRBD1 on 6 matching bases. The germline V gene has CDR1 MDHEN and CDR2 SYDVKM. The CDR3 contains 15 residues. The V end lost 4 bases, the J end lost 0 bases, and 10 bases lay between the germline ends. CDR3 in amino acids: CASSSGESSNQPQHF. CDR3 DNA: TGTGCCAGCAGTTCAGGGGAGAGTAGCAATCAGCCCCAGCATTTT. The full variable domain, with the rest looked up from reference TRBV28 and TRBJ1-5, is DVKVTQSSRYLVKRTGEKVFLECVQDMDHENMFWYRQDPGLGLRLIYFSYDVKMKEKGDIPEGYSVSREKKERFSLILESASTNQTSMYLCASSSGESSNQPQHFGDGTRLSIL.

V is TRBV6-5 and J is TRBJ1-4; D is undetermined. The germline CDR1 and CDR2 sequences are MNHEY and SVGAGI. Trimming cost V 2 bases and J 8 bases, with 18 bases left between them. CDR3 size: 16 residues. CDR3 residues: CASSYGPVGSWEKLFF. The CDR3 coding sequence is TGTGCCAGCAGTTACGGGCCTGTGGGTTCGTGGGAAAAACTGTTTTTT.

The chain is built from TRBV20-1 and TRBJ1-6, with 8 bases matching TRBD1. This CDR3 region has 17 residues. The junction had 5 bases not matched to a gene; V was cut back by 0 bases and J by 1 base. Germline V gene lookup returns CDR1 DFQATT and CDR2 SNEGSKA (reference sequence). The CDR3 is CSARDLDRVSYNSPLHF. DNA of the CDR3: TGCAGTGCTAGAGATTTGGACAGGGTTTCCTATAATTCACCCCTCCACTTT.

This clonotype has just a few counts. The chain uses TRBV20-1 and TRBJ2-7; perhaps D is TRBD1 or TRBD2 (7 bases each). CDR3 size: 14 residues. V gave up 3 bases and J gave up 0 bases, with 12 bases separating them. CDR1 is DFQATT and CDR2 is SNEGSKA in the germline V gene (reference sequence). CDR3 sequence reads: CSASRGDSSYEQYF. In DNA form, the CDR3 reads TGCAGTGCTAGCCGGGGGGACAGCTCCTACGAGCAGTACTTC.